The 31 T cell receptor beta chains presented below share a single source sample, sequenced in a study of blood T cells in healthy people across ages. A J-beta primer mix and a sample-barcoded 5' primer were used in a second PCR of about 6 to 12 cycles. TCRdb used MiXCR to reprocess the 5' RACE reads, holding one entry per CDR3 protein. The profile covers approximately 820,000 distinct CDR3 sequences, with around 43% appearing a single time and roughly 19% taken by the ten largest. The specimen sequenced was blood. These receptors were taken from a man aged 55 to 70 in good health.

The chain links TRBV27 to TRBJ2-7; TRBD1 agrees at 9 bases. Germline lookup yields CDR1 MNHEY and CDR2 SMNVEV (reference sequence). The CDR3 loop spans 14 amino acids. Unmatched junction bases numbered 8, after V lost 5 bases and J lost 6 bases. The DNA for the CDR3 is TGTGCCAGCAGTCCGGGACAGGGCTTCGGCGAGCAGTACTTC. Translating it yields CASSPGQGFGEQYF.

The chain employs TRBV6-2 or TRBV6-3 and TRBJ2-5; a possible D gene is TRBD1 (6 bases). Germline CDR1 and CDR2: MNHEY and SVGEGT. The CDR3 spans 14 residues. Trimming removed 5 bases from V and 5 bases from J, with 15 bases in between. The CDR3 loop is CASSRTGFRETQYF. The CDR3 bases are TGTGCCAGCAGTCGAACAGGGTTTCGGGAGACCCAGTACTTC.

The CDR3 here is CASSLREYEKLFF. The DNA of the CDR3 is TGTGCCAGCAGTCTCAGGGAGTACGAAAAACTGTTTTTT. This chain links TRBV6-2 or TRBV6-3 with TRBJ1-4; D is perhaps TRBD1 (5 bases). Trimming left V 5 bases short and J 8 bases short, with 12 bases between. CDR3 size: 13 residues. The germline gives CDR1 MNHEY, CDR2 SVGEGT.

About this clonotype itself: With a much larger clone just one base away, this may be a read error. V and J are TRBV7-2 and TRBJ2-5; 7 bases fit TRBD2. CDR1 SGHTA and CDR2 FQGNSA come from the germline V gene. This CDR3 has 16 amino acids. After removal of 5 bases from V and 5 bases from J, the junction contained 14 bases not matched to a gene. The CDR3 nucleotides are TGTGCCAGCAGCATCCGTAATGGCGGGGGATTGGAGACCCAGTACTTC. It codes for CASSIRNGGGLETQYF.

This clonotype has a count of ten or more. This chain connects TRBV20-1 to TRBJ2-5, with D unresolved. The length of the CDR3 is 12 residues. Trimming took 5 bases from V and 5 from J, leaving 12 bases between them. Looked up from germline, CDR1 is DFQATT and CDR2 is SNEGSKA (reference sequence). The CDR3 bases are TGCAGTGCTCGGACCGGAGCGGAGACCCAGTACTTC. Amino acid sequence: CSARTGAETQYF.

The V and J genes are TRBV6-1 and TRBJ1-1; D is uncertain. The germline V gene has CDR1 MNHNS and CDR2 SASEGT. V lost 3 bases, J lost 10 bases, and 9 bases lay in between. The CDR3 is made up of 11 amino acids. The chain's CDR3 is CASSEVNAAFF. The CDR3 nucleotides read TGTGCCAGCAGTGAGGTCAATGCAGCTTTCTTT.

CDR3 nucleotide sequence: TGTGCCAGCAGGGACAGGGGAAGGGCGGAGACCCAGTACTTC. This encodes CASRDRGRAETQYF. The chain combines TRBV6-5 with TRBJ2-7; TRBD1 matches 9 bases. The J call could be wrong; TRBJ2-5 is a better fit for the DNA end. Germline V lookup: CDR1 MNHEY, CDR2 SVGAGI. The CDR3 totals 14 residues.

The chain has TRBV6-5 and TRBJ1-1; D is unclear. Trimming shortened V by 0 bases and J by 2 bases, and 10 bases separated the two germline ends. The CDR3 totals 15 residues. Germline CDR1 reads MNHEY; CDR2 reads SVGAGI. This CDR3 reads CASSYSAGSNTEAFF. The DNA of the CDR3 is TGTGCCAGCAGTTACTCCGCAGGTTCTAACACTGAAGCTTTCTTT.

In its sample, this clonotype was seen a few times. The genes are TRBV28 and TRBJ2-6; the match to TRBD1 covers 7 bases. CDR1 MDHEN and CDR2 SYDVKM come from the germline V gene. The CDR3 runs 15 residues. V lost 6 bases, J lost 1 base, and 3 bases stayed unmatched. CDR3 amino acids: CASRKQGSGANVLTF. CDR3 DNA: TGTGCCAGCAGAAAACAGGGGTCTGGGGCCAACGTCCTGACTTTC.

V gene TRBV6-2 or TRBV6-3 combines with J gene TRBJ2-7; 10 positions agree with TRBD2. The CDR3 loop spans 18 amino acids. J gave up 5 bases and V 2 bases, and 15 bases lay outside the gene matches. CDR1 and CDR2 (germline): MNHEY, SVGEGT. The CDR3 region is CASSYEVQRGGGKDEQYF. Here the CDR3 DNA reads TGTGCCAGCAGTTACGAGGTCCAGCGGGGGGGCGGAAAGGACGAGCAGTACTTC.

Note on this clonotype: One end of the junction fails to match germline, which may point to a read error. The CDR3 region is CSVVKGAIAYGQYF. The CDR3, as DNA: TGCAGTGTAGTAAAGGGGGCTATCGCCTACGGGCAGTACTTC. The chain uses TRBV20-1 and TRBJ2-7; 7 bases line up with TRBD1. Germline loops: CDR1 DFQATT, CDR2 SNEGSKA (reference sequence). CDR3 length equals 14 residues.

This clonotype turned up a few times. This sequence joins TRBV24-1 and TRBJ1-2, with no clear D. This CDR3 is built from 11 residues. The germline CDR1 and CDR2 sequences are KGHDR and SFDVKD. V was trimmed by 9 bases and J by 4 bases, leaving 8 bases between them. Here the CDR3 DNA reads TGTGCCACCTGGACGGGCTATGGCTACACCTTC. This gives the protein CATWTGYGYTF.

CDR3 sequence: CSGSGTSNTSYGYTF. DNA of the CDR3: TGCAGTGGTTCCGGGACAAGTAACACTAGCTATGGCTACACCTTC. The chain recombines TRBV20-1 with TRBJ1-2; possibly TRBD1 for D (6 bases). CDR3 length: 15 amino acids. The V gene's germline CDR1 is DFQATT and CDR2 SNEGSKA (reference sequence). Trimming removed 7 bases at V and 4 bases at J, with 22 bases between.

CDR3 nucleotides: TGTGCCAGCAGCCCCCAAAGCGGGGAGGGGGAGACCCAGTACTTC. Amino acids: CASSPQSGEGETQYF. V and J are TRBV28 and TRBJ2-5; 7 bases agree with TRBD2. Trimming removed 6 bases from V and 5 bases from J; junction bases left unmatched: 12. From germline, CDR1 is MDHEN and CDR2 SYDVKM. The length of the CDR3 is 15 residues.

The chain uses TRBV20-1 and TRBJ2-3; 8 bases fit TRBD2. This CDR3 is 14 amino acids long. The V segment lost 4 bases and the J segment 6 bases; nucleotides outside the gene matches: 9. Looked up from germline, CDR1 is DFQATT and CDR2 is SNEGSKA (reference sequence). CDR3 residues: CSAKGTPGGDTQYF. Written as DNA, the CDR3 is TGCAGTGCTAAAGGGACACCGGGAGGGGATACGCAGTATTTT.

This clonotype came up many times. V is TRBV12-3 or TRBV12-4 and J is TRBJ1-2; D gene unclear. Trimming removed 3 bases from V and 5 bases from J, with 7 bases in between. This CDR3 is 12 amino acids long. CDR3 residues: CASSFDGYGYTF. The CDR3 DNA reads as TGTGCCAGCAGTTTTGACGGGTATGGCTACACCTTC.

The rearrangement links TRBV20-1 to TRBJ2-2; D may be TRBD1 (5 bases). Germline V gives CDR1 DFQATT, CDR2 SNEGSKA (reference sequence). Trimming removed 6 bases from V and 8 bases from J, with 13 bases in between. This CDR3 spans 12 amino acids. The CDR3: CSATWQGGELFF. The CDR3 DNA reads as TGCAGTGCCACTTGGCAGGGAGGGGAGCTGTTTTTT.

V gene TRBV3-1 combines with J gene TRBJ1-2; 8 bases map to TRBD1. V shed 1 base, J shed 7 bases, and the junction held 11 bases outside the gene matches. Germline CDR1 is LGHDT and CDR2 is YNNKEL (reference sequence). This CDR3 has 16 amino acids. For the CDR3, the DNA is TGTGCCAGCAGCCAAGGAGGGTCGGACAGGGCGGCTGGCTACACCTTC. It codes for CASSQGGSDRAAGYTF. Full variable domain (rest looked up from reference TRBV3-1 and TRBJ1-2): DTAVSQTPKYLVTQMGNDKSIKCEQNLGHDTMYWYKQDSKKFLKIMFSYNNKELIINETVPNRFSPKSPDKAHLNLHINSLELGDSAVYFCASSQGGSDRAAGYTFGSGTRLTVV.

This clonotype was observed at least ten times. V is TRBV5-1 and J is TRBJ2-7, with 8 bases matching TRBD1. Per the germline V gene, CDR1 is SGHRS and CDR2 is YFSETQ. The CDR3 is 15 amino acids. V lost 4 bases and J lost 4; bases outside the gene matches: 10. The chain's CDR3 is CASSDASRGLYEQYF. In nucleotides, the CDR3 is TGCGCCAGCAGCGATGCGTCCAGGGGGCTTTACGAGCAGTACTTC. Full variable domain (remainder filled in from reference TRBV5-1 and TRBJ2-7): KAGVTQTPRYLIKTRGQQVTLSCSPISGHRSVSWYQQTPGQGLQFLFEYFSETQRNKGNFPGRFSGRQFSNSRSEMNVSTLELGDSALYLCASSDASRGLYEQYFGPGTRLTVT.

In the case of this clonotype: Mismatch with germline at one junction end may stem from a read error. The chain has TRBV10-3 and TRBJ2-3; possibly TRBD2 for D (5 bases). Germline CDR1 ENHRY, CDR2 SYGVKD. The CDR3 extends over 14 amino acids. DNA for the CDR3: TGTGCCCTCAGGAGAGCGGATTACACAGATACGCAGTATTTT. It translates to CALRRADYTDTQYF.

The chain is built from TRBV20-1 and TRBJ1-1, with D maybe TRBD1 (6 bases). The CDR3 length is 10 residues. Germline CDR1 is DFQATT and CDR2 is SNEGSKA (reference sequence). Trimming removed 6 bases at V and 10 bases at J, with 12 bases between. This CDR3 reads CSAIRGRAFF. In nucleotides, the CDR3 is TGCAGTGCCATCAGGGGCAGAGCTTTCTTT.

This chain uses TRBV29-1 with TRBJ2-4, with D perhaps matching TRBD2 (6 bases). Germline-derived CDR1 and CDR2 are SQVTM and ANQGSEA. V was shortened by 5 bases and J by 0 bases, with 23 bases between the two germline ends. The CDR3 length is 18 residues. DNA of the CDR3: TGCAGCGTTTTAGGGGTTGGGGGAGGCGCCCCAGCCAAAAACATTCAGTACTTC. It is translated as CSVLGVGGGAPAKNIQYF.

This clonotype showed up just once. The chain recombines TRBV12-3 or TRBV12-4 with TRBJ2-5; D ambiguous. Trimming took 9 bases from V and 0 from J, leaving 11 bases between them. CDR3 length: 13 residues. This chain's CDR3 is CASGVPNQETQYF. The CDR3 bases are TGTGCCAGTGGAGTGCCGAACCAAGAGACCCAGTACTTC.

This chain connects TRBV30 to TRBJ2-2, with D possibly matching TRBD1 (6 bases). The CDR3 is made up of 13 amino acids. Germline V gene data show CDR1 as GTSNPN and CDR2 as SVGIG (reference sequence). V lost 1 base and J 6 bases, leaving 9 bases between the germline ends. CDR3 sequence reads: CAWSGGPAGELFF. The CDR3 DNA reads as TGTGCCTGGAGTGGGGGGCCGGCCGGGGAGCTGTTTTTT.

This clonotype was seen only a few times. The chain uses TRBV10-3 and TRBJ2-7, with 8 bases identical to TRBD1. The germline V gene encodes CDR1 ENHRY and CDR2 SYGVKD. Trimming removed 5 bases from V and 1 base from J; junction bases left unmatched: 4. The CDR3 length is 14 residues. The CDR3 DNA sequence: TGTGCCATCAGTTCGGACAGGGAATCCTACGAGCAGTACTTC. Its translation is CAISSDRESYEQYF.

This chain joins TRBV20-1 and TRBJ2-5; maybe TRBD1 (5 bases). Germline CDR1 and CDR2: DFQATT and SNEGSKA (reference sequence). The CDR3 contains 16 residues. V was cut by 1 base and J by 1 base, with 16 bases left in between. The CDR3 DNA reads as TGCAGTGCTAGAGGTTGGCAGGGCAGTATCCAAGAGACCCAGTACTTC. It encodes CSARGWQGSIQETQYF.

Comments on this clonotype: A much larger clonotype is one base distant, so this may be a read error. The CDR3 region is CTSSRSGTSGNNEQFF. CDR3 DNA: TGTACCAGCAGCCGGTCCGGGACTAGCGGGAACAATGAGCAGTTCTTC. V and J are TRBV7-2 and TRBJ2-1; TRBD2 matches 13 bases. Germline lookup yields CDR1 SGHTA and CDR2 FQGNSA. J lost 5 bases, V lost 5 bases, and 6 bases had no gene match. This CDR3 is 16 amino acids long.

The gene calls are TRBV27 and TRBJ2-1; TRBD2 matches at 10 bases. Trimming took 2 bases from V and 7 from J; bases not matched to a gene: 5. Germline CDR1 reads MNHEY; CDR2 reads SMNVEV (reference sequence). This CDR3 is built from 15 residues. This CDR3 is CASSLLAGDINEQFF. DNA of the CDR3: TGTGCCAGCAGTTTACTAGCGGGAGATATAAATGAGCAGTTCTTC.

There are a few counts of this clonotype. This chain links TRBV5-6 with TRBJ2-3; D is uncertain. The CDR3 runs 15 residues. Germline-derived CDR1 and CDR2 are SGHDT and YYEEEE. Trimming shortened V by 0 bases and J by 5 bases, and 13 bases separated the two germline ends. The CDR3, as DNA: TGTGCCAGCAGCTTGGGTGGAGATCCTGGAGATACGCAGTATTTT. It specifies CASSLGGDPGDTQYF. The full variable domain, completed using reference TRBV5-6 and TRBJ2-3, is DAGVTQSPTHLIKTRGQQVTLRCSPKSGHDTVSWYQQALGQGPQFIFQYYEEEERQRGNFPDRFSGHQFPNYSSELNVNALLLGDSALYLCASSLGGDPGDTQYFGPGTRLTVL.

This clonotype came up a few times. The junction departs from the called germline gene at one end, perhaps through a read error. This chain joins TRBV6-4 and TRBJ1-5; D ambiguous. The germline gives CDR1 MRHNA, CDR2 SNTAGT. This CDR3 spans 24 amino acids. The CDR3 DNA sequence: TGTGCCAGCAGCGACTTGGAAATAGGTAGTCCCGGTGGTATAGCCGGGCTTAGCAATCAGCCCCAGCATTTT. It codes for CASSDLEIGSPGGIAGLSNQPQHF.

This clonotype was seen a handful of times. The rearrangement uses TRBV3-1 and TRBJ2-7; weak D call: TRBD2 (5 bases). The J call may not be correct, given that the DNA end is closer to TRBJ2-5. CDR3 length: 17 residues. In germline, CDR1 is LGHDT, CDR2 YNNKEL (reference sequence). This CDR3 reads CASSLPPPRGKWETQYF. Written as DNA, the CDR3 is TGTGCCAGCAGCCTCCCTCCTCCACGAGGGAAATGGGAGACCCAGTACTTC.